The T cell receptor (beta chain) described here comes from a study of T cells in Graves' hyperthyroidism and ophthalmopathy. Study as a whole: Specimen type is peripheral blood, collected at initial diagnosis prior to any treatment.

J gave up 3 bases and V 8 bases, and 10 bases lay outside the gene matches. Germline V gene sequence: CDR1 LNHDA, CDR2 SQIVND (reference sequence). The CDR3 loop spans 16 amino acids. An absence of ophthalmopathy progression within 18 months meant stable Graves' hyperthyroidism. Thyroid ultrasound and orbital computed tomography, with clinical symptoms and serum thyroxine and TRAb, informed diagnoses. Comment on this clonotype: The antigen is not known.

Study findings and constraints: Separating ophthalmopathy from stable hyperthyroidism was achieved by a 13 V-J model.

Researchers amplified the TCR beta CDR3 regions from RNA transcripts. First-round RT-PCR targeting the TCR CDR3 was performed with the HTBI primer set. TCRdb re-derived calls from the multiplex PCR reads in MiXCR, one entry per CDR3 protein. The sample records a few hundred thousand distinct CDR3 sequences, around a sixth being singletons. Sequencing was carried out using blood. The genes are TRBV19 and TRBJ2-2, with 9 nucleotides matching TRBD2. This sequence originates from a woman between 18 and 29 years old with Graves' hyperthyroidism. The CDR3 DNA reads TGTGCCAGTCTGAGCGGGGGGTCTCCTTACACCGGGGAGCTGTTTTTT. Its protein product is CASLSGGSPYTGELFF.